Listed here are 13 T cell receptor beta chains from one sample, sequenced in a study of T cells in Graves' hyperthyroidism and ophthalmopathy (dated by TCRdb to about 2019). The library was built by means of multiplex PCR. The sequencer listed for this sample is Illumina HiSeq 2000. TCR beta CDR3 regions were amplified from RNA transcripts. The TCR CDR3 was subjected to a first round of RT-PCR using the HTBI primer set and the Qiagen OneStep RT-PCR kit. Starting from the raw public reads, TCRdb applied fastp trimming at Q25, assembled clones with MiXCR and retained in-frame beta chains. Every distinct CDR3 protein forms one entry, paired with its most common genes and DNA. Here the sample has about 540,000 distinct CDR3 sequences; about 45% occur a single time. The ten largest account for 8.2% of the sample. The sequencing sample was made of peripheral blood or thyroid tissue (not recorded which). The origin of the receptors is a woman in her late teens or twenties with Graves' hyperthyroidism. Donor details come from another sample of the same person, matched by shared clones.

Here the CDR3 reads CSANIAGWGQETQYF. CDR3 nucleotide sequence: TGCAGTGCTAATATAGCGGGGTGGGGACAGGAGACCCAGTACTTC. V and J are TRBV20-1 and TRBJ2-5, with TRBD2 as a possible D gene (8 bases). The CDR3 covers 15 residues. V was pared by 4 bases and J by 5 bases, with 20 bases between. CDR1 is DFQATT and CDR2 is SNEGSKA in the germline V gene (reference sequence).

This clonotype was found many times. The rearrangement links TRBV7-9 to TRBJ2-7; unclear D gene. Germline CDR1 and CDR2: SEHNR and FQNEAQ (reference sequence). V lost 2 bases, J lost 5 bases, and 10 bases lay in between. The CDR3 extends over 13 amino acids. Here the CDR3 DNA reads TGTGCCAGCAGCTTACCCGGGTGGGACGAGCAGTACTTC. This sequence encodes CASSLPGWDEQYF.

The genes are TRBV7-2 and TRBJ1-1, with unresolved D. V was shortened by 5 bases and J by 1 base, with 20 bases between the two germline ends. Germline CDR1 SGHTA, CDR2 FQGNSA. The CDR3 has 17 residues. In nucleotides, the CDR3 is TGTGCCAGCAGCGTGGTTAGACTCATGGGATCGAACACTGAAGCTTTCTTT. Translating gives CASSVVRLMGSNTEAFF.

The CDR3 region is CASTEGYEQYF. Written as DNA, the CDR3 is TGTGCCAGCACCGAGGGGTACGAGCAGTACTTC. The chain has TRBV28 and TRBJ2-7; possibly TRBD1 or TRBD2 for D (5 bases each). The CDR3 has 11 residues. Per the germline V gene, CDR1 is MDHEN and CDR2 is SYDVKM. Between the trimmed V and J ends, which lost 7 bases and 4 bases, there was a span of 8 bases.

The chain carries TRBV10-3 and TRBJ2-7; 8 bases are a match to TRBD1. V was pared by 4 bases and J by 6 bases, with 11 bases of the junction left unmatched. The CDR3 is made up of 15 amino acids. The germline V gene encodes CDR1 ENHRY and CDR2 SYGVKD. The CDR3: CAISAPRGGTGEQYF. CDR3 DNA: TGTGCCATCAGTGCACCCCGAGGAGGGACAGGCGAGCAGTACTTC.

The V gene is TRBV29-1, the J gene TRBJ2-3; D might be TRBD1 or TRBD2, each matching 5 bases. Per the germline V gene, CDR1 is SQVTM and CDR2 is ANQGSEA. Trimming cost V 6 bases and J 6 bases, with 16 bases left between them. The CDR3 length is 13 residues. This CDR3 reads CSVELTGPDTQYF. In DNA form, the CDR3 reads TGCAGCGTAGAATTAACGGGGCCCGATACGCAGTATTTT.

This clonotype was counted ten times or more. The chain links TRBV29-1 to TRBJ1-2, with a tentative D call TRBD1 (6 bases). The CDR3 runs 12 residues. Trimming cost V 7 bases and J 4 bases, with 13 bases left between them. Germline loops: CDR1 SQVTM, CDR2 ANQGSEA. Here the CDR3 reads CSAGAGLYGYTF. CDR3 DNA: TGCAGCGCGGGGGCAGGCCTCTATGGCTACACCTTC.

This clonotype was seen only a few times. V and J are TRBV7-9 and TRBJ2-7, with D tentatively TRBD1 (6 bases). The CDR3 runs to 15 residues. Germline-derived CDR1 and CDR2 are SEHNR and FQNEAQ (reference sequence). Trimming removed 4 bases from V and 1 base from J, with 14 bases in between. CDR3 amino acids: CASSSLDSSSYEQYF. CDR3 DNA sequence: TGTGCCAGCAGCTCTTTGGACAGTTCTTCCTACGAGCAGTACTTC.

The gene calls are TRBV2 and TRBJ2-2; the D is unclear. Germline lookup yields CDR1 SNHLY and CDR2 FYNNEI. The CDR3 extends over 12 amino acids. V dropped 9 bases and J dropped 8 bases, with 13 bases sitting between them. CDR3 loop: CASSTTTGELFF. In DNA, the CDR3 is TGTGCCAGTAGCACCACGACAGGGGAGCTGTTTTTT.

The V gene is TRBV7-9, the J gene TRBJ2-5, with TRBD2 as a possible D gene (6 bases). The CDR3 has 17 amino acids. Deletions cut 2 bases from V and 1 base from J, with 17 bases between. Looked up from germline, CDR1 is SEHNR and CDR2 is FQNEAQ (reference sequence). The CDR3 is CASSLRPGSEFQETQYF. The CDR3 DNA sequence: TGTGCCAGCAGCTTACGCCCCGGGAGCGAATTCCAAGAGACCCAGTACTTC.

The V gene is TRBV7-2, the J gene TRBJ2-6; possibly TRBD2 for D (6 bases). V was cut by 5 bases and J by 4 bases, with 12 bases left in between. The CDR3 is 15 amino acids. Germline V gene data show CDR1 as SGHTA and CDR2 as FQGNSA. The CDR3 region is CASSRWGVGANVLTF. Here the CDR3 DNA reads TGTGCCAGCAGCCGCTGGGGGGTCGGGGCCAACGTCCTGACTTTC.

V is TRBV29-1 and J is TRBJ2-5; either TRBD1 or TRBD2 may fit D (6 bases each). The CDR3 loop spans 12 amino acids. From germline, CDR1 is SQVTM and CDR2 ANQGSEA. V shed 6 bases and J shed 5 bases, with 13 bases lying between them. The chain's CDR3 is CSVGGNGETQYF. CDR3 in DNA: TGCAGCGTGGGGGGCAACGGGGAGACCCAGTACTTC. The full variable domain, its missing parts supplied by reference TRBV29-1 and TRBJ2-5, is SAVISQKPSRDICQRGTSLTIQCQVDSQVTMMFWYRQQPGQSLTLIATANQGSEATYESGFVIDKFPISRPNLTFSTLTVSNMSPEDSSIYLCSVGGNGETQYFGPGTRLLVL.

The J gene is TRBJ2-7, the V gene TRBV15; D uncertain. In germline, CDR1 is LNHNV, CDR2 YYDKDF (reference sequence). The CDR3 has 15 amino acids. V lost 3 bases, J lost 5 bases, and 17 bases lay in between. The CDR3 reads CATSSLVLQTNEQYF. The DNA of the CDR3 is TGTGCCACCAGCAGCTTGGTCTTGCAGACCAACGAGCAGTACTTC.